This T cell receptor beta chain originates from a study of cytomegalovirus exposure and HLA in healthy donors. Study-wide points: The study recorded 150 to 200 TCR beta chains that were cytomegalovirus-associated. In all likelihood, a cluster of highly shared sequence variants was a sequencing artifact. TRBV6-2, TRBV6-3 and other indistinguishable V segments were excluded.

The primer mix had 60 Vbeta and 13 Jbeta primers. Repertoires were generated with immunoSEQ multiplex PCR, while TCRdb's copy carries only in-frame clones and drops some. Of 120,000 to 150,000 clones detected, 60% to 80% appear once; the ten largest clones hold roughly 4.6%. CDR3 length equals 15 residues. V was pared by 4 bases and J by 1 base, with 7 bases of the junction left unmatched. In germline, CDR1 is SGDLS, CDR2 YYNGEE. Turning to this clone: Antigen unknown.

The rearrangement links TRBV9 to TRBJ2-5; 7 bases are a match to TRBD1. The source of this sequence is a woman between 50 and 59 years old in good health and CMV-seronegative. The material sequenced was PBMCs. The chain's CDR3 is CASSPLGQTQETQYF. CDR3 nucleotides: TGTGCCAGCAGCCCCCTGGGACAGACCCAAGAGACCCAGTACTTC.